Sequencing of this TCR beta chain was carried out in a study of T cell responses to AZD1222 COVID-19 vaccine. The germline V and J ends were trimmed by 5 bases and 2 bases, with 12 bases remaining between them. CDR3 size: 14 residues. Per germline, CDR1 LNHNV and CDR2 YYDKDF (reference sequence). Libraries were prepared by immunoSEQ multiplex PCR; TCRdb keeps only in-frame clonotypes and omits some of them. The top ten hold about 16% of the sample, which has approximately 140,000 clones, about nine tenths seen once. The chain uses TRBV15 and TRBJ1-1; D unresolved. Sequencing was performed on peripheral blood, taken on day 0 of AZD1222 vaccination. The origin of this receptor is an adult in good health. In nucleotides, the CDR3 is TGTGCCACCAGCCCCCGAGGAGGTAACACTGAAGCTTTCTTT. This gives the protein CATSPRGGNTEAFF.